The entry below gives a single T cell receptor beta chain sequence along with its context. Its specificity is unknown. The method was immunoSEQ multiplex PCR; TCRdb's version includes in-frame clones alone and lacks a portion of them. The table has around 5,400 clones, about 81% seen once. This sample is drawn from a study of tumor-infiltrating lymphocytes in localized non-small cell lung cancer. Study summary: Some samples were collected after neoadjuvant chemotherapy; smokers, never-smokers and several histologies were included. General study results and limits: Technical variation could not be separated from intratumor heterogeneity here. TCR sequencing covered a subset of patients with enough tissue. Tumor T-cell fraction was not associated with recurrence-free survival.

Sample: lung tumor tissue. This receptor was identified in a human donor with non-small cell lung cancer.

In DNA, the CDR3 is TGTGCCAGCAGCTTAGTCCAGCGTATTAGCCAAGTACGATATGAGCAGTTCTTC. Protein: CASSLVQRISQVRYEQFF. This chain connects TRBV7-6 to TRBJ2-1; unclear D gene. Germline-derived CDR1 and CDR2 are SGHVS and FNYEAQ. The CDR3 length is 18 residues. Trimming stripped 1 base from V and 8 bases from J, with 24 bases between.